The rows below give T cell receptor beta chains drawn from one sample of a study of blood T cell repertoires in COVID-19. Repertoires were generated with immunoSEQ multiplex PCR, while TCRdb's copy carries only in-frame clones and drops some. The sample consists of some 180,000 clones, approximately 80% of them appearing once. Sequenced material: peripheral blood. The receptor set was obtained from an elderly woman with COVID-19, enrolled during active disease. Both conserved end residues are part of each CDR3. Fields, in order: CDR3 DNA, CDR3 protein, V gene, clone size, D gene, J gene. A D gene is named only where the DNA matches it firmly. Size is omitted from some rows. Given values are once, few, many or a class for expanded clones.

DNA: TGTGCCAGCAGTTACGACCAGGGGCAGCCCCAGCATTTT
CDR3: CASSYDQGQPQHF
V: TRBV6-5
size: .
D: .
J: TRBJ1-5

DNA: TGTGCCAGCAGCAGGAACGTCGGTGGCTACACCTTC
CDR3: CASSRNVGGYTF
V: TRBV12-3/TRBV12-4
size: .
D: .
J: TRBJ1-2

DNA: TGTGCCAGCGACTCGGGGGGAGGTGGGACCGGGGAGCTGTTTTTT
CDR3: CASDSGGGGTGELFF
V: TRBV6-5
size: .
D: TRBD2
J: TRBJ2-2

DNA: TGTGCCACCTCCGGAACGCAGCGGGTGGGAACTGAAGCTTTCTTT
CDR3: CATSGTQRVGTEAFF
V: TRBV18
size: .
D: .
J: TRBJ1-1

DNA: TGCGCCAGCAGCCCGAGGTCGGGGGGCTTGAACACCGGGGAGCTGTTTTTT
CDR3: CASSPRSGGLNTGELFF
V: TRBV5-1
size: .
D: .
J: TRBJ2-2

DNA: TGTGCCAGCGCGGCCGGGACATCGAACACCGGGGAGCTGTTTTTT
CDR3: CASAAGTSNTGELFF
V: TRBV27
size: .
D: .
J: TRBJ2-2

DNA: TGTGCCAGCAGCCAAGGCGGGAGGTTAGAAGCTTTCTTT
CDR3: CASSQGGRLEAFF
V: TRBV3-1/TRBV3-2
size: few
D: .
J: TRBJ1-1

DNA: TGTGCCACCAGTGAATTAGCGGGAGGAATCGGGGAGCTGTTTTTT
CDR3: CATSELAGGIGELFF
V: TRBV24-1
size: .
D: TRBD2
J: TRBJ2-2

DNA: TGTGCCAGCAGCTTAGGGGCAGGGCCCCAGCATTTT
CDR3: CASSLGAGPQHF
V: TRBV7-9
size: .
D: .
J: TRBJ1-5

DNA: TGTGCCAGTCCCCGGGTAGCCGGGGAGCTGTTTTTT
CDR3: CASPRVAGELFF
V: TRBV6-5
size: .
D: .
J: TRBJ2-2

DNA: TGTGCCAGCAGCCGACTAGCGGGAGAGGTATCCGAGCAGTACTTC
CDR3: CASSRLAGEVSEQYF
V: TRBV14
size: .
D: TRBD2
J: TRBJ2-7

DNA: TGTGCCAGCAGGGGAGGTCCCTTTTACAATGAGCAGTTCTTC
CDR3: CASRGGPFYNEQFF
V: TRBV2
size: .
D: .
J: TRBJ2-1

DNA: TGTGCCATAACCTTGGGACTAAACTATGGCTACACCTTC
CDR3: CAITLGLNYGYTF
V: TRBV10-3
size: once
D: .
J: TRBJ1-2

DNA: TGTGCCAGCTCAGCCGGGACAGCTCAACGGGAAGCTTTCTTT
CDR3: CASSAGTAQREAFF
V: TRBV18
size: once
D: TRBD1
J: TRBJ1-1

DNA: TGTGCCACCGCCTTGGAGAAGCCCTATGGCTACACCTTC
CDR3: CATALEKPYGYTF
V: TRBV6-5
size: .
D: .
J: TRBJ1-2

DNA: TGTGCCACCAGTGGCGTCGGGACAACAGATGGCTACACCTTC
CDR3: CATSGVGTTDGYTF
V: TRBV24-1
size: many
D: .
J: TRBJ1-2

DNA: TGTGCCAGCAGTGAAGTATGGGGGGGGGCCGGGCAGTTCTTC
CDR3: CASSEVWGGAGQFF
V: TRBV6-1
size: .
D: .
J: TRBJ2-1

DNA: TGCAGCGTTGAAGCTCCGGGGGACATTCAGTACTTC
CDR3: CSVEAPGDIQYF
V: TRBV29-1
size: .
D: .
J: TRBJ2-4

DNA: TGTGCCAGCAGCCAAGAGACCGGGGGGGGCGGAAACACCATATATTTT
CDR3: CASSQETGGGGNTIYF
V: TRBV4-2
size: .
D: .
J: TRBJ1-3

DNA: TGTGCCAGCAGTGCCAGGGCTAGCGGCAACTATGGCTACACCTTC
CDR3: CASSARASGNYGYTF
V: TRBV28
size: .
D: .
J: TRBJ1-2

DNA: TGTGCCAGCAGCCAGGATCCGGCGGGTCAGCCCCAGCATTTT
CDR3: CASSQDPAGQPQHF
V: TRBV5-5
size: .
D: .
J: TRBJ1-5

DNA: TGTGCCAGTGGGGTAGCGGGCGCCCCCAGTGAGACCCAGTACTTC
CDR3: CASGVAGAPSETQYF
V: TRBV6-5
size: .
D: TRBD2
J: TRBJ2-5

DNA: TGTGCCAGCAGCTACCAACAGGGGTCTTCCACCTTC
CDR3: CASSYQQGSSTF
V: TRBV7-9
size: .
D: TRBD1
J: TRBJ1-2

DNA: TGCGCCAGCAGCTCATCAGGGGCGGCTAGATATGAAGCTTTCTTT
CDR3: CASSSSGAARYEAFF
V: TRBV5-1
size: .
D: .
J: TRBJ1-1

DNA: TGTGCCAGCAGCCAGACTAGCGGGAGGGCCGGGGAAGAGACCCAGTACTTC
CDR3: CASSQTSGRAGEETQYF
V: TRBV3-1/TRBV3-2
size: once
D: TRBD2
J: TRBJ2-5